The rows below give T cell receptor beta chains drawn from one sample of a study of T cell repertoires in cytomegalovirus infection. One entry per CDR3 protein, called by TCRdb with MiXCR from the reads. The table includes 680,000 or so distinct CDR3 sequences, approximately 34% detected once. Sequencing was carried out using PBMCs. These receptors all come from a human donor in good health (CMV status not recorded). Some clones in this sample may be carry-over from other donors' samples. Both conserved end residues are part of each CDR3. A D gene is named only where the DNA matches it firmly. Size is stated for part of the rows, as once, few or many counts, or as a class when the clone is expanded.

abundance	v_gene	d_gene	len	j_gene	CDR3aa	CDR3nt
few	TRBV7-2	.	15	TRBJ2-1	CASSRSGYSYNEQFF	TGTGCCAGCAGCCGTAGCGGTTATTCCTACAATGAGCAGTTCTTC
.	TRBV7-9	TRBD1	15	TRBJ2-7	CASSSESQGVYEQYF	TGTGCCAGCAGCTCCGAGAGTCAGGGGGTCTACGAGCAGTACTTC
.	TRBV4-2	TRBD1	15	TRBJ1-4	CASSRPGGSNEKLFF	TGTGCCAGCAGCCGGCCAGGGGGTAGTAATGAAAAACTGTTTTTT
.	TRBV12-3/TRBV12-4	.	16	TRBJ2-6	CASSLLRSSGANVLTF	TGTGCCAGCAGTTTATTACGGAGCTCTGGGGCCAACGTCCTGACTTTC
.	TRBV20-1	.	14	TRBJ1-5	CSARPGTTNQPQHF	TGCAGTGCTAGACCCGGGACAACCAATCAGCCCCAGCATTTT
.	TRBV7-6	TRBD1	14	TRBJ2-1	CASSLGTGWDEQFF	TGTGCCAGCAGCTTAGGGACAGGGTGGGATGAGCAGTTCTTC
.	TRBV12-3/TRBV12-4	.	15	TRBJ2-1	CASSLFGRVGDEQFF	TGTGCCAGCAGTTTATTTGGCAGGGTGGGCGATGAGCAGTTCTTC
.	TRBV7-2	.	15	TRBJ2-3	CASSLSGHPGDTQYF	TGTGCCAGCAGCTTATCAGGGCACCCTGGAGATACGCAGTATTTT
few	TRBV5-1	TRBD2	16	TRBJ2-3	CASSLAGGQGTDTQYF	TGCGCCAGCAGTTTAGCGGGCGGGCAAGGCACAGATACGCAGTATTTT
many	TRBV7-6	TRBD1	16	TRBJ2-3	CASSPTTGEITDTQYF	TGTGCCAGCAGCCCTACAACAGGGGAGATCACAGATACGCAGTATTTT
.	TRBV14	TRBD2	16	TRBJ2-1	CASSPGLAGGSVEQFF	TGTGCCAGCAGCCCGGGACTAGCGGGAGGTTCCGTTGAGCAGTTCTTC
few	TRBV7-6	TRBD2	17	TRBJ2-2	CASSTTTSGGADGELFF	TGTGCCAGCAGCACTACGACTAGCGGGGGGGCCGACGGGGAGCTGTTTTTT
.	TRBV5-1	TRBD1	18	TRBJ1-2	CASSWGDLQGRRNYGYTF	TGCGCCAGCAGCTGGGGCGACTTACAGGGGCGCCGAAACTATGGCTACACCTTC
.	TRBV4-1	.	15	TRBJ1-4	CASSQGWGGGEKLFF	TGCGCCAGCAGCCAAGGTTGGGGAGGAGGCGAAAAACTGTTTTTT
few	TRBV27	.	14	TRBJ1-1	CASSSQGPNTEAFF	TGTGCCAGCAGTTCACAGGGACCGAACACTGAAGCTTTCTTT
few	TRBV11-2	.	16	TRBJ1-1	CASSFWKARVNTEAFF	TGTGCCAGCAGCTTTTGGAAGGCGAGAGTGAACACTGAAGCTTTCTTT
.	TRBV10-3	.	12	TRBJ1-2	CATEATGGGYTF	TGTGCCACCGAAGCGACGGGTGGTGGCTACACCTTC
.	TRBV28	.	12	TRBJ2-5	CARRGSQETQYF	TGTGCCAGGAGAGGCAGTCAAGAGACCCAGTACTTC
.	TRBV5-4	.	14	TRBJ2-3	CASSLPASPDTQYF	TGTGCCAGCAGCTTGCCGGCTAGCCCAGATACGCAGTATTTT
few	TRBV6-1	.	16	TRBJ2-7	CASSELSWEITYEQYF	TGTGCCAGCAGTGAACTTTCGTGGGAGATTACCTACGAGCAGTACTTC
.	TRBV19	.	14	TRBJ2-3	CASSPGAGTDTKYF	TGTGCCAGTAGTCCGGGAGCCGGCACAGATACGAAGTATTTT
.	TRBV6-8	.	14	TRBJ1-1	CASSPVQVNTEAFF	TGTGCCAGCAGTCCAGTCCAGGTGAACACTGAAGCTTTCTTT
few	TRBV9	.	15	TRBJ2-2	CASSVDAANTGELFF	TGTGCCAGCAGCGTAGATGCAGCGAACACCGGGGAGCTGTTTTTT
.	TRBV28	TRBD2	16	TRBJ2-4	CASSLPMGTSKNIQYF	TGTGCCAGCAGTTTACCCATGGGGACTAGCAAAAACATTCAGTACTTC
.	TRBV4-1	.	15	TRBJ1-3	CASSHPGRTGNTIYF	TGCGCCAGCAGCCACCCTGGCCGGACTGGAAACACCATATATTTT
.	TRBV11-2	.	14	TRBJ2-3	CASSSPPRERTHYF	TGTGCCAGCAGCTCCCCCCCTAGGGAAAGGACGCATTATTTT
.	TRBV7-2	TRBD2	15	TRBJ2-3	CDSSLLAGGIDTQYF	TGTGACAGCAGCTTACTAGCGGGAGGTATAGATACGCAGTATTTT
once	TRBV12-3/TRBV12-4	.	16	TRBJ1-1	CASSYELRDLQTEAFF	TGTGCCAGCAGTTACGAACTCCGGGACCTGCAGACTGAAGCTTTCTTT
.	TRBV24-1	.	13	TRBJ2-2	CATMWTNTGELFF	TGTGCCACCATGTGGACGAACACCGGGGAGCTGTTTTTT
few	TRBV2	.	14	TRBJ1-2	CASSDMGQRYGYTF	TGTGCCAGCAGTGACATGGGACAAAGATATGGCTACACCTTC
few	TRBV7-8	.	18	TRBJ1-1	CASSLAQTSRGTNTEAFF	TGTGCCAGCAGCTTAGCGCAGACATCCCGCGGGACGAACACTGAAGCTTTCTTT
.	TRBV28	.	13	TRBJ1-1	CASKGGRNTEAFF	TGTGCCAGCAAAGGGGGGCGGAACACTGAAGCTTTCTTT
.	TRBV7-9	.	15	TRBJ2-5	CASTSAPGVKETQYF	TGTGCCAGCACCTCTGCACCGGGGGTAAAAGAGACCCAGTACTTC
.	TRBV14	.	13	TRBJ2-7	CASSKLGFGEQYF	TGTGCCAGCAGCAAATTAGGTTTCGGCGAGCAGTACTTC
few	TRBV7-2	.	16	TRBJ2-3	CASSLAAGYTTDTQYF	TGTGCCAGCAGCTTAGCTGCCGGATATACCACAGATACGCAGTATTTT
.	TRBV10-3	.	14	TRBJ2-7	CAISGPGPWGEQYF	TGTGCCATCAGTGGCCCCGGACCCTGGGGCGAGCAGTACTTC
.	TRBV9	.	13	TRBJ1-1	CASSSLRDTEAFF	TGTGCCAGCAGCAGCCTCCGGGACACTGAAGCTTTCTTT
.	TRBV12-3/TRBV12-4	.	12	TRBJ2-1	CASRPENNEQFF	TGTGCCAGCAGGCCGGAGAACAATGAGCAGTTCTTC
many	TRBV12-3/TRBV12-4	.	13	TRBJ1-5	CASSLVGAQPQHF	TGTGCCAGCAGTTTAGTGGGGGCTCAGCCCCAGCATTTT
.	TRBV7-2	.	16	TRBJ1-1	CASRLEQGRASTEAFF	TGTGCCAGCAGATTAGAACAGGGCAGGGCTAGCACTGAAGCTTTCTTT
.	TRBV19	TRBD1	14	TRBJ1-1	CASSAGTVNTEAFF	TGTGCCAGTAGTGCCGGGACAGTGAACACTGAAGCTTTCTTT
.	TRBV7-2	TRBD2	14	TRBJ2-3	CASSPHGGGDTQYF	TGTGCCAGCAGCCCTCATGGGGGGGGAGATACGCAGTATTTT
.	TRBV28	.	13	TRBJ2-5	CASTPRGTETKYF	TGTGCAAGCACCCCCAGGGGAACCGAGACCAAGTACTTC
.	TRBV5-6	TRBD2	19	TRBJ2-1	CASSPDWVGRVKPYNEQFF	TGTGCCAGCAGCCCGGATTGGGTCGGGAGGGTAAAACCCTACAATGAGCAGTTCTTC
.	TRBV11-2	.	13	TRBJ1-2	CASSFPGRYGYTF	TGTGCCAGCAGCTTTCCCGGACGCTATGGCTACACCTTC
.	TRBV28	.	14	TRBJ2-3	CASSLAEPTDTQYF	TGTGCCAGCAGTTTAGCGGAGCCCACAGATACGCAGTATTTT
.	TRBV7-9	TRBD1	17	TRBJ1-2	CASTVKGVQTGDYGYTF	TGTGCCAGCACCGTTAAGGGGGTCCAAACAGGGGACTATGGCTACACCTTC
few	TRBV10-3	.	14	TRBJ2-3	CAINPGGSTDTQYF	TGTGCCATCAATCCGGGGGGCAGCACAGATACGCAGTATTTT
.	TRBV6-1	.	13	TRBJ2-5	CASLVTEGETQYF	TGTGCCAGCTTGGTGACAGAAGGGGAGACCCAGTACTTC